This TCR beta chain was found in a study of PD-L1 blockade in urothelial cancer. Across the study: When patients started atezolizumab in about 2014, it was given at 1,200 mg intravenously every 3 weeks. In terms of prior chemotherapy, patients had received 0 to 3 regimens.

The time point denotes: pretreatment peripheral blood. Urothelial carcinoma, locally advanced or metastatic, affected the patients. As for this clone: Its antigen is as yet unknown.

General study points: Tumor-associated clones in the blood of durable-benefit patients grew more at 3 weeks.

The CDR3 runs 13 residues. V lost 8 bases and J lost 5, with 15 bases in between. Germline V gene lookup returns CDR1 SNHLY and CDR2 FYNNEI. Repertoires were generated with immunoSEQ multiplex PCR, while TCRdb's copy carries only in-frame clones and drops some. The sample gives tens of thousands of clones, roughly 85% of which show up once; roughly 14% is in the top ten. The sequence was collected from a woman in her sixties with urothelial cancer. The sample consisted of PBMCs, taken around atezolizumab (anti-PD-L1) treatment. The V and J genes are TRBV2 and TRBJ2-5; perhaps TRBD1 as D (7 bases). CDR3 coding DNA: TGTGCCAGCGGAGGCGGAGGGGGCGAGACCCAGTACTTC. Its translation is CASGGGGGETQYF. Variable domain in full (rest from reference TRBV2 and TRBJ2-5): EPEVTQTPSHQVTQMGQEVILRCVPISNHLYFYWYRQILGQKVEFLVSFYNNEISEKSEIFDDQFSVERPDGSNFTLKIRSTKLEDSAMYFCASGGGGGETQYFGPGTRLLVL.